This T cell receptor beta chain was retrieved from a study of T cell responses to AZD1222 COVID-19 vaccine. Study-wide context: Pooled together were second doses at about 4 or about 12 weeks.

Profiled with immunoSEQ multiplex PCR; TCRdb holds only in-frame clones, not every one. The data show 100,000 to 150,000 clones, with about 90% seen just once and approximately 1% held by the top ten. The J segment lost 0 bases and the V segment lost 0 bases, leaving 14 bases of the junction unmatched. Per the germline V gene, CDR1 is LNHDA and CDR2 is SQIVND (reference sequence). The CDR3 contains 20 residues. This receptor was identified in an adult in good health. The specimen comprised peripheral blood, sampled on day 0 of AZD1222 vaccination. The chain links TRBV19 to TRBJ2-3, with 8 bases matching TRBD2. CDR3 protein: CASSIDSPGLGVDSTDTQYF. CDR3 nucleotide sequence: TGTGCCAGTAGTATAGATTCCCCGGGACTAGGCGTAGATAGCACAGATACGCAGTATTTT.